These 16 T cell receptor beta chains share one sample of origin, sequenced in a study of T cells after yellow fever vaccination (dated by TCRdb to 2018 to 2020). Library preparation employed 5' RACE. Sequencing instrument: Illumina HiSeq 2500. TCRdb reanalyzed the raw reads on its own, using fastp at Q25 for trimming and MiXCR for clone calling, and kept in-frame beta chains. Identical CDR3 proteins give one entry, which carries the most common genes and DNA. This sample has more than 9,000 distinct CDR3 sequences in its table, and around 4.8% of those were observed once. 1.5% to 2% of the sample is in the top ten clones. Reading the label with the study, this specimen's treatment or condition is: live attenuated yellow fever vaccine strain. Sequenced here: PBMCs, either bulk or a sorted T-cell subset (CD4+, CD8+, memory, or dextramer-sorted; not recorded which), sampled around 16 days after the first yellow fever vaccination. The receptors stem from a man between 18 and 29 years old who received the YFV17D yellow fever vaccine.

This clonotype was counted many times. The chain joins TRBV20-1 to TRBJ2-5; 9 nucleotides agree with TRBD2. CDR3 length equals 14 residues. The V gene end was trimmed by 3 bases and the J gene end by 5 bases; junction bases not matched to a gene: 7. Germline V gives CDR1 DFQATT, CDR2 SNEGSKA (reference sequence). The CDR3 is CSASRGGARETQYF. The CDR3 region has the DNA TGCAGTGCTAGTCGCGGGGGGGCCAGGGAGACCCAGTACTTC.

By share, this clonotype counts as medium-sized. The gene calls are TRBV25-1 and TRBJ1-1, with D possibly being TRBD1 (6 bases). CDR1 is MGHDK, CDR2 SYGVNS, per germline. This CDR3 has 13 amino acids. V was clipped by 4 bases and J by 10 bases, with 16 bases between them. CDR3 bases: TGTGCCAGCAGTGGCCACCTGGACAGTCGAGCTTTCTTT. Its protein product is CASSGHLDSRAFF.

Judged by abundance, this clonotype is medium-sized. The gene calls are TRBV5-1 and TRBJ2-1, with TRBD1 as a possible D gene (6 bases). Trimming removed 4 bases at V and 4 bases at J, with 18 bases between. The CDR3 contains 16 residues. Germline CDR1 is SGHRS and CDR2 is YFSETQ. The CDR3 DNA reads TGCGCCAGCAGCCAGGATCCGGGACATGGGTACAATGAGCAGTTCTTC. This translates into CASSQDPGHGYNEQFF.

The sample holds many counts of this clonotype. The CDR3 spells CASSDIRWELFF. In nucleotides, the CDR3 is TGTGCCAGCAGTGATATTCGTTGGGAACTGTTTTTT. V usage is TRBV2 and J usage is TRBJ1-4; D call uncertain. From germline, CDR1 is SNHLY and CDR2 FYNNEI. The CDR3 spans 12 residues. Trimming took 3 bases from V and 12 from J, leaving 11 bases between them.

This clonotype showed up many times. The chain employs TRBV5-1 and TRBJ1-6, with a weak D call TRBD1 (5 bases). With 4 bases removed from V and 5 bases from J, the gap between germline ends came to 13 bases. Germline loops: CDR1 SGHRS, CDR2 YFSETQ. The CDR3 is 15 amino acids. CDR3 residues: CASSGGAPHNSPLHF. DNA of the CDR3: TGCGCCAGCAGCGGAGGGGCGCCCCATAATTCACCCCTCCACTTT.

This clonotype occurred many times. The chain recombines TRBV20-1 with TRBJ1-5; 7 bases line up with TRBD1. Germline CDR1 DFQATT, CDR2 SNEGSKA (reference sequence). The CDR3 length is 15 residues. J was trimmed by 4 bases and V by 3 bases; bases with no gene match: 9. The CDR3 sequence: CSASFGDSLNQPQHF. The CDR3 bases are TGCAGTGCTAGCTTTGGGGACAGCCTAAATCAGCCCCAGCATTTT.

This clonotype was recorded many times. This rearrangement joins TRBV7-6 to TRBJ2-5; D unresolved. Trimming pared 4 bases from V and 3 bases from J, leaving 6 bases between. The CDR3 contains 12 residues. CDR1 and CDR2 (germline): SGHVS, FNYEAQ. CDR3 amino acids: CASSYKEETQYF. CDR3 sequence (DNA): TGTGCCAGCAGCTACAAAGAAGAGACCCAGTACTTC.

This clonotype was seen many times. The rearrangement links TRBV11-2 to TRBJ2-2, with 8 nucleotides matching TRBD1. Germline V lookup: CDR1 SGHAT, CDR2 FQNNGV. The junction had 9 bases not matched to a gene; V was cut back by 6 bases and J by 6 bases. The CDR3 is made up of 15 amino acids. The CDR3 here is CASRPNRGAPGELFF. Here the CDR3 DNA reads TGTGCCAGCAGACCCAACAGGGGGGCTCCCGGGGAGCTGTTTTTT.

This clonotype qualifies as medium-sized. V gene TRBV12-3 or TRBV12-4 combines with J gene TRBJ2-1, with a tentative D call TRBD1 (6 bases). This CDR3 is built from 14 residues. V was shortened by 7 bases and J by 5 bases, with 15 bases between the two germline ends. The CDR3 nucleotides are TGTGCCAGCACCCTACAGGGATTCAACAATGAGCAGTTCTTC. Its translation: CASTLQGFNNEQFF.

By proportion, this clonotype is medium-sized. The V call is TRBV6-2 or TRBV6-3, the J call TRBJ1-5; D unresolved. V was clipped by 0 bases and J by 12 bases, with 12 bases between them. CDR3 length: 13 amino acids. Germline V CDR1 and CDR2: MNHEY, SVGEGT. The CDR3 sequence is CASSYSEGSVQHF. CDR3 DNA sequence: TGTGCCAGCAGTTACTCGGAAGGGAGTGTCCAGCATTTT.

This clonotype is medium-sized in the sample. The chain employs TRBV12-3 or TRBV12-4 and TRBJ1-3; the D gene is possibly TRBD1 (5 bases). The CDR3 runs 15 residues. V gave up 3 bases and J gave up 0 bases, with 9 bases separating them. The CDR3 DNA follows: TGTGCCAGCAGTTTCCGGGGCATCTCTGGAAACACCATATATTTT. This translates into CASSFRGISGNTIYF.

This clonotype showed up many times. V and J are TRBV27 and TRBJ1-2; 7 positions match TRBD1. Per the germline V gene, CDR1 is MNHEY and CDR2 is SMNVEV (reference sequence). This CDR3 spans 15 amino acids. The V gene end was trimmed by 6 bases and the J gene end by 2 bases; junction bases not matched to a gene: 9. DNA for the CDR3: TGTGCCAGCAGATTCCATGACAGGGAGAACTATGGCTACACCTTC. It yields the protein CASRFHDRENYGYTF.

This clonotype is deemed medium-sized. This sequence joins TRBV15 and TRBJ2-4; 8 bases agree with TRBD2. Trimming took 3 bases from V and 0 from J; bases not matched to a gene: 13. CDR1 is LNHNV, CDR2 YYDKDF, per germline (reference sequence). The CDR3 is 19 amino acids. Here the CDR3 reads CATSRQGLAGSLAKNIQYF. The DNA of the CDR3 is TGTGCCACCAGCAGGCAGGGGTTAGCGGGGTCTCTAGCCAAAAACATTCAGTACTTC.

This clonotype is classed as medium-sized (0.01 to 0.1%). The chain carries TRBV12-5 and TRBJ2-1; TRBD1 matches 8 bases. The V gene's germline CDR1 is LGHNT and CDR2 FRNRAP. J gave up 8 bases and V 1 base, and 7 bases lay outside the gene matches. This CDR3 is built from 15 residues. This CDR3 is CASGLGSKQGDEQFF. CDR3 bases: TGTGCTAGTGGTTTGGGCTCCAAACAGGGGGATGAGCAGTTCTTC.

This clonotype was counted at least ten times. The chain joins TRBV6-5 to TRBJ2-1, with D perhaps matching TRBD2 (6 bases). V dropped 6 bases and J dropped 0 bases, with 15 bases sitting between them. This CDR3 has 16 amino acids. Per germline, CDR1 MNHEY and CDR2 SVGAGI. CDR3 DNA: TGTGCCAGCAGGCCCTACGGGAGAAGCTCCTACAATGAGCAGTTCTTC. Protein sequence: CASRPYGRSSYNEQFF.

This clonotype occurred many times. This chain links TRBV2 with TRBJ2-7; the D is unclear. Germline V gene lookup returns CDR1 SNHLY and CDR2 FYNNEI. The V and J ends lost 8 bases and 0 bases respectively, with 11 bases between them. CDR3 length: 13 residues. The CDR3 protein is CASEREASYEQYV. The CDR3 DNA reads as TGTGCCAGCGAAAGGGAAGCCTCCTACGAGCAGTACGTC.